The 30 T cell receptor beta chains presented below share a single source sample, sequenced in a study of lymphopenia after photon versus proton radiotherapy. The repertoire was sequenced with immunoSEQ multiplex PCR; TCRdb's copy has only in-frame clones and lacks some. The sample lists about 160,000 clones; 80% to 90% were seen once. This sample comprised peripheral blood, obtained from a patient treated with photon-based radiotherapy. The receptor set was obtained from a man aged 45-60 years with gastric cancer.

The V and J genes are TRBV7-6 and TRBJ1-5; D remains unclear. V was cut by 2 bases and J by 0 bases, with 11 bases left in between. CDR1 and CDR2 from the germline V gene are SGHVS and FNYEAQ. The CDR3 sequence is 16 residues long. The CDR3 loop is CASSLKTGNSNQPQHF. The CDR3, as DNA: TGTGCCAGCAGCTTAAAGACTGGGAATAGCAATCAGCCCCAGCATTTT.

The rearrangement uses TRBV27 and TRBJ2-6; D gene ambiguous. The V end was cut by 8 bases, the J end by 4 bases, with 12 bases between. Germline V CDR1 and CDR2: MNHEY, SMNVEV (reference sequence). This CDR3 comprises 14 residues. The CDR3 is CASLGLTGANVLTF. The DNA for the CDR3 is TGTGCCAGCCTAGGGTTGACCGGGGCCAACGTCCTGACTTTC.

The CDR3 nucleotides are TGTGCCAGCAGCCAACCCGGGACAGGGAGTTCCTACGAGCAGTACTTC. Translation gives CASSQPGTGSSYEQYF. The chain employs TRBV14 and TRBJ2-7; 9 bases are shared with TRBD1. The V and J ends lost 2 bases and 1 base, in that order; junction bases with no gene match: 6. Per the germline V gene, CDR1 is SGHDN and CDR2 is FVKESK. This CDR3 is built from 16 residues.

The genes are TRBV6-5 and TRBJ1-4, with D possibly TRBD1 on 6 matching bases. V was trimmed by 2 bases and J by 8 bases, leaving 15 bases between them. Germline-derived CDR1 and CDR2 are MNHEY and SVGAGI. The CDR3 runs to 15 residues. CDR3 DNA: TGTGCCAGCAGTTACGTTCGCAAGGGGGAAGAAAAACTGTTTTTT. It codes for CASSYVRKGEEKLFF.

The chain has TRBV6-5 and TRBJ2-7, with D unresolved. V was clipped by 5 bases and J by 6 bases, with 8 bases between them. CDR1 and CDR2 from the germline V gene are MNHEY and SVGAGI. The CDR3 loop spans 11 amino acids. The CDR3 spells CASSDGVEQYF. CDR3 DNA: TGTGCCAGCAGTGACGGTGTCGAGCAGTACTTC.

This clone has just one count. The CDR3 nucleotides read TGTGCCAGCAGTGAAGGCGGACTAGCCAGGGGCGAGCAGTACTTC. It encodes CASSEGGLARGEQYF. The chain has TRBV6-1 and TRBJ2-7; TRBD2 aligns across 8 bases. The V gene's germline CDR1 is MNHNS and CDR2 SASEGT. The junction had 8 bases not matched to a gene; V was cut back by 1 base and J by 6 bases. The CDR3 length is 15 residues.

The CDR3 nucleotides read TGTGCCAGCAGCTTAGAGACAGTGAACACTGAAGCTTTCTTT. Its protein is CASSLETVNTEAFF. The genes are TRBV11-2 and TRBJ1-1; possible D gene TRBD1, 5 bases. In germline, CDR1 is SGHAT, CDR2 FQNNGV. Trimming shortened V by 0 bases and J by 0 bases, and 5 bases separated the two germline ends. The CDR3 length is 14 residues.

The chain couples TRBV28 to TRBJ1-1; no clear D. Germline CDR1 reads MDHEN; CDR2 reads SYDVKM. The CDR3 sequence is 13 residues long. V shed 6 bases and J shed 0 bases, with 8 bases lying between them. CDR3 sequence reads: CASRTTMNTEAFF. The CDR3 nucleotides read TGTGCCAGCAGGACCACCATGAACACTGAAGCTTTCTTT.

This clone is a singleton in its sample. J is TRBJ2-7 and V is TRBV30; 11 bases match TRBD2. This CDR3 spans 12 amino acids. CDR1 GTSNPN and CDR2 SVGIG come from the germline V gene (reference sequence). With V trimmed by 5 bases and J by 7 bases, 4 bases remained unmatched. The chain's CDR3 is CAWGTSGGEQYF. DNA of the CDR3: TGTGCCTGGGGGACTAGCGGAGGGGAGCAGTACTTC.

The gene calls are TRBV28 and TRBJ1-1, with D possibly matching TRBD1 (6 bases). The CDR3 sequence is 15 residues long. Germline CDR1 reads MDHEN; CDR2 reads SYDVKM. Trimming stripped 6 bases from V and 1 base from J, with 15 bases between. CDR3 in DNA: TGTGCCAGCAGCCTAACCGGACAGCGGAACACTGAAGCTTTCTTT. The encoded protein is CASSLTGQRNTEAFF.

The chain combines TRBV5-1 with TRBJ1-1, with D perhaps TRBD1 (5 bases). V lost 4 bases and J lost 3, with 19 bases in between. The CDR3 has 16 residues. CDR1 is SGHRS and CDR2 is YFSETQ in the germline V gene. CDR3 in amino acids: CASSRATRVGDTEAFF. The CDR3 nucleotides read TGCGCCAGCAGCCGAGCGACGAGGGTGGGGGACACTGAAGCTTTCTTT.

This sequence joins TRBV7-9 and TRBJ1-4; TRBD1 matches at 7 bases. The ends lost 5 bases at V and 10 bases at J; junction bases unmatched: 7. There are 13 residues in the CDR3. Germline assignment: CDR1 SEHNR and CDR2 FQNEAQ (reference sequence). The CDR3 spells CASSDPAGGKLFF. The CDR3 nucleotides are TGTGCCAGCAGCGACCCCGCAGGGGGAAAACTGTTTTTT.

This clone was detected once. The chain employs TRBV6-4 and TRBJ2-6; D remains ambiguous. The CDR3 covers 14 residues. Germline V gene lookup returns CDR1 MRHNA and CDR2 SNTAGT. V lost 6 bases and J 2 bases, leaving 8 bases between the germline ends. The CDR3, as DNA: TGTGCCAGCAGACCAACAGCTGGGGCCAACGTCCTGACTTTC. This gives the protein CASRPTAGANVLTF.

V is TRBV25-1 and J is TRBJ2-1; D may match TRBD1 or TRBD2 (6 bases each). The germline V and J ends were trimmed by 4 bases and 9 bases, with 19 bases remaining between them. Per germline, CDR1 MGHDK and CDR2 SYGVNS. The CDR3 has 15 residues. CDR3 sequence reads: CASSGVGGLPGEQFF. The CDR3 nucleotides read TGTGCCAGCAGTGGAGTAGGGGGACTGCCAGGTGAGCAGTTCTTC.

The V call is TRBV27, the J call TRBJ1-2; 7 bases map to TRBD1. V dropped 6 bases and J dropped 5; count of bases not matched to a gene: 9. Germline V gene data show CDR1 as MNHEY and CDR2 as SMNVEV (reference sequence). The CDR3 sequence is 14 residues long. CDR3: CASSQGGQAYGYTF. The CDR3 DNA is TGTGCCAGCAGCCAAGGAGGACAGGCGTATGGCTACACCTTC.

V gene TRBV7-9 combines with J gene TRBJ2-7; no clear D. Between the trimmed V and J ends, which lost 0 bases and 5 bases, there was a span of 5 bases. CDR1 is SEHNR, CDR2 FQNEAQ, per germline (reference sequence). The CDR3 spans 12 residues. The CDR3 coding sequence is TGTGCCAGCAGCTTAGCGCTCGACGAGCAGTACTTC. Protein product: CASSLALDEQYF.

The gene calls are TRBV7-9 and TRBJ2-7; the D gene is possibly TRBD2 (6 bases). The CDR3 loop spans 13 amino acids. From germline, CDR1 is SEHNR and CDR2 FQNEAQ (reference sequence). V lost 4 bases, J lost 4 bases, and 11 bases lay in between. The CDR3 reads CASSSTRMYEQYF. CDR3 DNA: TGTGCCAGCAGCTCGACTAGGATGTACGAGCAGTACTTC.

This chain uses TRBV7-8 with TRBJ2-5; D is unclear. Trimming took off 3 bases at V and 2 bases at J, with 10 bases between the two ends. Germline V gives CDR1 SGHVS, CDR2 FQNEAQ. CDR3 length: 14 residues. As DNA, the CDR3 is TGTGCCAGCAGCTTTGGGGTAGATCAAGAGACCCAGTACTTC. The encoded protein is CASSFGVDQETQYF.

CDR3 in amino acids: CASSSWTSGNTDTQYF. The CDR3 nucleotides are TGTGCCAGCAGTTCATGGACTAGCGGGAACACAGATACGCAGTATTTT. J is TRBJ2-3 and V is TRBV27, with 12 nucleotides matching TRBD2. V shed 4 bases and J 2 bases; nucleotides not matched to a gene: 4. The germline V gene encodes CDR1 MNHEY and CDR2 SMNVEV (reference sequence). The CDR3 is made up of 16 amino acids.

The gene calls are TRBV5-6 and TRBJ2-3; D is ambiguous. Trimming shortened V by 2 bases and J by 3 bases, and 4 bases separated the two germline ends. This CDR3 spans 12 amino acids. The V gene's germline CDR1 is SGHDT and CDR2 YYEEEE. CDR3 sequence (DNA): TGTGCCAGCAGCTTCGTAACAGATACGCAGTATTTT. This translates into CASSFVTDTQYF.

The chain has TRBV7-3 and TRBJ1-1; D ambiguous. Per the germline V gene, CDR1 is SGHTA and CDR2 is FQGTGA. Trimming shortened V by 5 bases and J by 0 bases, and 7 bases separated the two germline ends. The CDR3 covers 13 residues. CDR3 residues: CASSLTVNTEAFF. CDR3 bases: TGTGCCAGCAGCCTGACTGTGAACACTGAAGCTTTCTTT.

The genes are TRBV7-9 and TRBJ2-1, with 9 bases matching TRBD2. CDR1 and CDR2 (germline): SEHNR, FQNEAQ (reference sequence). This CDR3 is built from 17 residues. The J segment lost 4 bases and the V segment lost 5 bases, leaving 12 bases of the junction unmatched. CDR3: CASSTYPTSGKYNEQFF. The DNA of the CDR3 is TGTGCCAGCAGCACATACCCGACTAGCGGAAAGTACAATGAGCAGTTCTTC.

V gene TRBV6-5 combines with J gene TRBJ2-7, with TRBD1 matching 9 bases. CDR3 length equals 15 residues. The junction had 6 bases not matched to a gene; V was cut back by 6 bases and J by 0 bases. Germline-derived CDR1 and CDR2 are MNHEY and SVGAGI. CDR3 protein: CASSRRTGVSYEQYF. The CDR3 nucleotides read TGTGCCAGCAGCCGCAGGACAGGGGTCTCCTACGAGCAGTACTTC.

The gene calls are TRBV19 and TRBJ2-1; D possibly uses TRBD1 or TRBD2 (5 bases each). The CDR3 runs 14 residues. Deletions cut 3 bases from V and 8 bases from J, with 14 bases between. Germline V gene lookup returns CDR1 LNHDA and CDR2 SQIVND (reference sequence). The CDR3 region is CASSIPGTWDEQFF. The DNA for the CDR3 is TGTGCCAGTAGTATCCCCGGGACCTGGGATGAGCAGTTCTTC.

The chain has TRBV18 and TRBJ1-5; tentative D call: TRBD1 (5 bases). The CDR3 loop spans 14 amino acids. The germline gives CDR1 KGHSH, CDR2 LQKENI. Trimming shortened V by 2 bases and J by 9 bases, and 14 bases separated the two germline ends. This chain's CDR3 is CASSPGRDGSPQHF. CDR3 sequence (DNA): TGTGCCAGCTCACCAGGACGGGACGGGTCGCCCCAGCATTTT.

The chain employs TRBV7-2 and TRBJ1-5; D might be TRBD1 (5 bases). This CDR3 comprises 14 residues. Germline V CDR1 and CDR2: SGHTA, FQGNSA. Deletions cut 4 bases from V and 3 bases from J, with 10 bases between. The CDR3 loop reads CASSSRGANQPQHF. For the CDR3, the DNA is TGTGCCAGCAGCTCGAGGGGTGCCAATCAGCCCCAGCATTTT.

The chain couples TRBV28 to TRBJ2-7; possibly TRBD1 or TRBD2 for D (5 bases each). V was shortened by 1 base and J by 3 bases, with 13 bases between the two germline ends. The germline CDR1 and CDR2 sequences are MDHEN and SYDVKM. This CDR3 spans 15 amino acids. DNA for the CDR3: TGTGCCAGCAGTTTATATTTTGGTGGGGGCTACGAGCAGTACTTC. As protein: CASSLYFGGGYEQYF.

This clone was seen just once. The rearrangement links TRBV5-5 to TRBJ1-5; no reliable D call. The V end lost 4 bases, the J end lost 0 bases, and 11 bases lay between the germline ends. This CDR3 spans 15 amino acids. The V gene's germline CDR1 is SGHKS and CDR2 YYEKEE (reference sequence). The CDR3 bases are TGTGCCAGCAGCCAAGCACAGAATAGCAATCAGCCCCAGCATTTT. This sequence encodes CASSQAQNSNQPQHF.

The chain joins TRBV5-8 to TRBJ1-2, with D possibly matching TRBD1 (6 bases). Trimming took 0 bases from V and 8 from J, leaving 11 bases between them. This CDR3 has 13 amino acids. Germline V gene sequence: CDR1 SGHTS, CDR2 YDEGEE. Written as DNA, the CDR3 is TGTGCCAGCAGCTTGGTGGGGGCCTGGGGCTACACCTTC. Translation: CASSLVGAWGYTF.

This clone was found a few times. The chain links TRBV1 to TRBJ2-5; no DNA check was done on the table's D call, TRBD2. TRBV1 is labeled a pseudogene. The CDR3 length is 14 residues. Written as DNA, the CDR3 is TGCACCAGCAGCCCGGGACTAGCAAAAGAGACCCAGTACTTC. Its protein is CTSSPGLAKETQYF.